One sample yielded the 20 T cell receptor beta chains listed below, sequenced in a study of blood T cell repertoires in COVID-19. Clones were read by immunoSEQ multiplex PCR, and TCRdb kept only the in-frame ones, dropping some. The sample lists about 270,000 clones, about nine tenths occurring once. Specimen: peripheral blood. Source of these receptors: a woman aged 25 to 39 with COVID-19, enrolled during active disease.

The J gene is TRBJ2-7, the V gene TRBV28; D is possibly TRBD2 (6 bases). Germline CDR1 MDHEN, CDR2 SYDVKM. This CDR3 comprises 14 residues. V was trimmed by 3 bases and J by 4 bases, leaving 13 bases between them. Here the CDR3 DNA reads TGTGCCAGCAGTTTGTACCTGAGCGGGTACGAGCAGTACTTC. This encodes CASSLYLSGYEQYF.

The gene calls are TRBV6-5 and TRBJ2-7, with D possibly TRBD1 on 6 matching bases. Trimming stripped 6 bases from V and 3 bases from J, with 18 bases between. Germline V CDR1 and CDR2: MNHEY, SVGAGI. The CDR3 length is 15 residues. CDR3 nucleotides: TGTGCCAGCAGCCGTCCTACCGGGACAAGCTACGAGCAGTACTTC. Translation: CASSRPTGTSYEQYF.

The chain joins TRBV18 to TRBJ1-1; possible D gene TRBD1, 5 bases. Germline CDR1 is KGHSH and CDR2 is LQKENI. V gave up 2 bases and J gave up 3 bases, with 7 bases separating them. The CDR3 loop spans 13 amino acids. The CDR3 here is CASSPSGYTEAFF. In DNA, the CDR3 is TGTGCCAGCTCACCATCAGGGTACACTGAAGCTTTCTTT.

V gene TRBV7-8 combines with J gene TRBJ1-5; D not certain. The CDR3 consists of 15 residues. Looked up from germline, CDR1 is SGHVS and CDR2 is FQNEAQ. V gave up 2 bases and J gave up 3 bases, with 11 bases separating them. The CDR3 bases are TGTGCCAGCAGCTTAACAACAGTTAACAATCAGCCCCAGCATTTT. Its translation: CASSLTTVNNQPQHF.

The rearrangement links TRBV5-1 to TRBJ2-7; D perhaps matches TRBD1 (6 bases). CDR3 size: 15 residues. V was trimmed by 3 bases and J by 0 bases, leaving 13 bases between them. Germline V gene lookup returns CDR1 SGHRS and CDR2 YFSETQ. CDR3 in DNA: TGCGCCAGCAGCTCCCCAGGGGCAAGCTCCTACGAGCAGTACTTC. Translating gives CASSSPGASSYEQYF.

The chain recombines TRBV5-1 with TRBJ1-2, with 11 positions matching TRBD1. Trimming at V came to 4 bases and at J to 6 bases, leaving 5 bases not matched to a gene. Germline V gene sequence: CDR1 SGHRS, CDR2 YFSETQ. The CDR3 is 14 amino acids. CDR3 nucleotides: TGCGCCAGCAGCCCCGGACAGGGGGCTGATGGCTACACCTTC. As protein: CASSPGQGADGYTF. Supplemented by reference TRBV5-1 and TRBJ1-2, the full variable domain reads KAGVTQTPRYLIKTRGQQVTLSCSPISGHRSVSWYQQTPGQGLQFLFEYFSETQRNKGNFPGRFSGRQFSNSRSEMNVSTLELGDSALYLCASSPGQGADGYTFGSGTRLTVV.

The sample holds one count of this clone. The V call is TRBV19, the J call TRBJ1-3; TRBD1 agrees at 7 bases. The germline CDR1 and CDR2 sequences are LNHDA and SQIVND (reference sequence). Losses at the gene ends were 3 bases for V and 0 bases for J; bases not matched to a gene: 5. This CDR3 is built from 16 residues. Written as DNA, the CDR3 is TGTGCCAGTAGTATGGCGAACAGGGGCTCTGGAAACACCATATATTTT. Protein: CASSMANRGSGNTIYF.

The rearrangement joins TRBV15 to TRBJ1-5; the D is unclear. The CDR3 covers 14 residues. Trimming pared 1 base from V and 7 bases from J, leaving 11 bases between. CDR1 is LNHNV, CDR2 YYDKDF, per germline (reference sequence). The CDR3 loop reads CATSRGRERQPQHF. The CDR3 nucleotides are TGTGCCACCAGCAGAGGGAGGGAAAGGCAGCCCCAGCATTTT.

Only one count was recorded for this clone. This sequence joins TRBV28 and TRBJ2-5, with 8 bases that match TRBD2. V shed 6 bases and J 2 bases; nucleotides not matched to a gene: 5. In germline, CDR1 is MDHEN, CDR2 SYDVKM. The length of the CDR3 is 14 residues. For the CDR3, the DNA is TGTGCCAGCAGCCCCGGGACTAGACAAGAGACCCAGTACTTC. Amino acids: CASSPGTRQETQYF.

This clone showed up just a few times. The V gene is TRBV6-1, the J gene TRBJ1-6, with D hard to call. CDR3 size: 18 residues. Germline V gene sequence: CDR1 MNHNS, CDR2 SASEGT. Deletions cut 3 bases from V and 0 bases from J, with 15 bases between. This CDR3 is CASSDLTGFSSYNSPLHF. CDR3 bases: TGTGCCAGCAGTGACCTGACCGGGTTCAGCTCCTATAATTCACCCCTCCACTTT.

The rearrangement links TRBV7-8 to TRBJ1-2, with TRBD1 identical over 7 bases. V was clipped by 5 bases and J by 3 bases; unmatched bases: 9. The CDR3 length is 15 residues. Germline CDR1 and CDR2: SGHVS and FQNEAQ. CDR3 DNA sequence: TGTGCCAGCAGCGCCTATCGGGACAGACACTATGGCTACACCTTC. Protein: CASSAYRDRHYGYTF.

This clone was seen a handful of times. Written as DNA, the CDR3 is TGTGCCATCAAAGGGACGGGGGGGCCTACAGATACGCAGTATTTT. Translating it yields CAIKGTGGPTDTQYF. The J gene is TRBJ2-3, the V gene TRBV10-3; TRBD2 agrees at 8 bases. Germline lookup yields CDR1 ENHRY and CDR2 SYGVKD. There are 15 residues in the CDR3. The V segment lost 7 bases and the J segment 3 bases; nucleotides outside the gene matches: 9.

The chain couples TRBV11-2 to TRBJ1-1; D gene ambiguous. Germline loops: CDR1 SGHAT, CDR2 FQNNGV. CDR3 size: 13 residues. V lost 4 bases, J lost 2 bases, and 8 bases lay in between. The CDR3 sequence: CASSYQVNTEAFF. Written as DNA, the CDR3 is TGTGCCAGCAGCTATCAGGTTAACACTGAAGCTTTCTTT.

The CDR3 DNA is TGTGCCAGCAGTGAATGGACGACAGACAATCAGCCCCAGCATTTT. It specifies CASSEWTTDNQPQHF. This chain uses TRBV2 with TRBJ1-5, with a possible D match to TRBD1 (5 bases). Germline-derived CDR1 and CDR2 are SNHLY and FYNNEI. The CDR3 is 15 amino acids. V was clipped by 2 bases and J by 3 bases, with 11 bases between them.

The chain links TRBV7-9 to TRBJ2-1; 12 positions match TRBD2. V shed 4 bases, J shed 10 bases, and the junction held 11 bases outside the gene matches. CDR1 and CDR2 from the germline V gene are SEHNR and FQNEAQ (reference sequence). The CDR3 covers 16 residues. The chain's CDR3 is CASSSPLAGGPGEQFF. The CDR3 nucleotides read TGTGCCAGCAGCTCGCCCCTAGCGGGGGGGCCGGGGGAGCAGTTCTTC.

The CDR3 sequence is CASSSSEALHSGNTIYF. Written as DNA, the CDR3 is TGTGCCAGCAGCTCGAGTGAGGCCCTCCACTCTGGAAACACCATATATTTT. The rearrangement links TRBV7-9 to TRBJ1-3; D gene uncertain. V shed 4 bases and J shed 0 bases, with 16 bases lying between them. CDR1 is SEHNR and CDR2 is FQNEAQ in the germline V gene (reference sequence). This CDR3 is built from 17 residues.

This clone was found once. V usage is TRBV28 and J usage is TRBJ1-5; D might be TRBD1 (5 bases). Germline-derived CDR1 and CDR2 are MDHEN and SYDVKM. CDR3 size: 14 residues. V shed 2 bases and J shed 3 bases, with 8 bases lying between them. CDR3 sequence reads: CASSLGGINQPQHF. The CDR3 bases are TGTGCCAGCAGTTTAGGGGGGATCAATCAGCCCCAGCATTTT. The whole variable domain, remainder taken from reference TRBV28 and TRBJ1-5, is DVKVTQSSRYLVKRTGEKVFLECVQDMDHENMFWYRQDPGLGLRLIYFSYDVKMKEKGDIPEGYSVSREKKERFSLILESASTNQTSMYLCASSLGGINQPQHFGDGTRLSIL.

The rearrangement joins TRBV7-9 to TRBJ2-2; D not certain. V gave up 2 bases and J gave up 7 bases, with 8 bases separating them. The CDR3 loop spans 13 amino acids. From germline, CDR1 is SEHNR and CDR2 FQNEAQ (reference sequence). CDR3: CASSLYSRGELFF. The CDR3 bases are TGTGCCAGCAGCTTATACTCTCGCGGGGAGCTGTTTTTT. The full variable domain, completed using reference TRBV7-9 and TRBJ2-2, is DTGVSQNPRHKITKRGQNVTFRCDPISEHNRLYWYRQTLGQGPEFLTYFQNEAQLEKSRLLSDRFSAERPKGSFSTLEIQRTEQGDSAMYLCASSLYSRGELFFGEGSRLTVL.

The chain couples TRBV21-1 to TRBJ1-6; TRBD1 is the table's D call, not checked against the DNA. TRBV21-1 is annotated as a pseudogene. The CDR3 length is 15 residues. The CDR3 DNA sequence: TGTGCCAGCACCACAGGGGGCAGCCATAATTCACCCCTCCACTTT. Translated, it gives CASTTGGSHNSPLHF.

V and J are TRBV9 and TRBJ1-6; D ambiguous. Germline CDR1 reads SGDLS; CDR2 reads YYNGEE. V was trimmed by 0 bases and J by 9 bases, leaving 13 bases between them. The CDR3 runs 15 residues. CDR3 nucleotides: TGTGCCAGCAGCGTAGACCGCGTGCGGGGTTCACCCCTCCACTTT. The encoded protein is CASSVDRVRGSPLHF.